This T cell receptor (beta chain) was sequenced in a study of blood T cell repertoires in COVID-19. Seattle's cohort entered during active infection and was followed longitudinally. Data came from immunoSEQ multiplex PCR; TCRdb stores just in-frame clones and leaves some out. The sample contains hundreds of thousands of clones, around 90% of which appear only once. V lost 7 bases to trimming and J lost 2 bases, with 7 bases between them. The CDR3 runs to 12 residues. The V call is TRBV12-3 or TRBV12-4, the J call TRBJ2-3; the D gene is possibly TRBD2 (5 bases). This TCR derives from a woman in her twenties or thirties with COVID-19, enrolled during active disease. The sequenced sample was peripheral blood. The CDR3 DNA follows: TGTGCCAGCACCCGGGACACAGATACGCAGTATTTT. This gives the protein CASTRDTDTQYF.